These 19 T cell receptor beta chains share one sample of origin, sequenced in a study of shared clonotypes between healthy human individuals. Sequencing used immunoSEQ multiplex PCR; TCRdb keeps in-frame clones, though not all of them. The sample holds about 580,000 clones, roughly 98% seen once. The naive CD8 fraction comprised CD45RO-negative cells positively selected for CCR7 and excluded terminally differentiated effector memory CD45RA+ cells. Material: naive CD8+ T cells sorted from blood. The receptors were gathered from a man aged 25 to 45 in good health.

This clone was observed once. The V and J genes are TRBV11-2 and TRBJ2-2, with D uncertain. This CDR3 is 15 amino acids long. Germline CDR1 and CDR2: SGHAT and FQNNGV. V lost 3 bases, J lost 1 base, and 9 bases lay in between. CDR3 protein: CASSLWPGNTGELFF. As DNA, the CDR3 is TGTGCCAGCAGCTTGTGGCCCGGGAACACCGGGGAGCTGTTTTTT.

The chain links TRBV21-1 to TRBJ2-1. TRBV21-1 is annotated as a pseudogene. The CDR3 spans 17 residues. The CDR3: CASSKGFEGPNYNEQFF. The CDR3 DNA sequence: TGTGCCAGCAGCAAAGGTTTTGAGGGGCCGAACTACAATGAGCAGTTCTTC.

CDR3 sequence (DNA): TGTGCCAGCAGCTTAATCAACGAGAACACCGGGGAGCTGTTTTTT. Translating it yields CASSLINENTGELFF. This chain uses TRBV7-4 with TRBJ2-2; D is uncertain. Germline lookup yields CDR1 SGHVT and CDR2 SQSDAQ. The V end was cut by 2 bases, the J end by 1 base, with 8 bases between. This CDR3 spans 15 amino acids.

The chain has TRBV5-1 and TRBJ2-7, with a possible D match to TRBD1 (6 bases). V lost 3 bases to trimming and J lost 3 bases, with 19 bases between them. Germline V gene sequence: CDR1 SGHRS, CDR2 YFSETQ. This CDR3 contains 16 residues. The CDR3 DNA follows: TGCGCCAGCAGCTGGAACCAGGGGCAGGGTGGCTACGAGCAGTACTTC. As protein: CASSWNQGQGGYEQYF.

The chain couples TRBV4-1 to TRBJ2-1; 11 bases align to TRBD2. Per germline, CDR1 MGHRA and CDR2 YSYEKL. The CDR3 totals 17 residues. The V and J ends lost 2 bases and 6 bases, in that order; junction bases with no gene match: 9. The CDR3 nucleotides read TGCGCCAGCAGCCAACCAGAACTAGCGGGAGTGGGCAATGAGCAGTTCTTC. The encoded protein is CASSQPELAGVGNEQFF.

This chain uses TRBV4-3 with TRBJ2-3; 10 positions agree with TRBD2. The germline CDR1 and CDR2 sequences are LGHNA and YSLEER. The trim removed 3 bases at V and 1 base at J, leaving 4 bases unmatched. The length of the CDR3 is 16 residues. CDR3 nucleotide sequence: TGCGCCAGCAGCCATCCCGGGACTAGCGGCACAGATACGCAGTATTTT. Translation gives CASSHPGTSGTDTQYF.

On this clone: Other nucleotide sequences in the sample specify the same CDR3. The J gene is TRBJ2-7, the V gene TRBV7-8; D call uncertain. The length of the CDR3 is 12 residues. CDR1 and CDR2 from the germline V gene are SGHVS and FQNEAQ. The V and J ends lost 1 base and 4 bases respectively, with 5 bases between them. The CDR3 coding sequence is TGTGCCAGCAGCTTAGTTCCATACGAGCAGTACTTC. This sequence encodes CASSLVPYEQYF.

This chain connects TRBV4-1 to TRBJ2-2; TRBD2 agrees at 7 bases. CDR3 length equals 15 residues. Trimming removed 4 bases from V and 6 bases from J; junction bases left unmatched: 8. Germline V gene sequence: CDR1 MGHRA, CDR2 YSYEKL. The CDR3 DNA reads TGCGCCAGCAGCCCGGCGGGGGAGGTAGCCGGGGAGCTGTTTTTT. As protein: CASSPAGEVAGELFF.

Concerning this clone: This CDR3 is also generated by other DNA sequences in the sample. The V call is TRBV2, the J call TRBJ2-7, with 9 bases that match TRBD2. The V gene's germline CDR1 is SNHLY and CDR2 FYNNEI. V shed 3 bases and J 0 bases; nucleotides not matched to a gene: 3. The CDR3 is made up of 15 amino acids. CDR3 coding DNA: TGTGCCAGCAGTGAGACTAGCGGAAGCTCCTACGAGCAGTACTTC. This codes for CASSETSGSSYEQYF.

This chain joins TRBV28 and TRBJ2-7; 7 nucleotides line up with TRBD2. Germline lookup yields CDR1 MDHEN and CDR2 SYDVKM. This CDR3 region has 14 residues. Trimming removed 7 bases from V and 4 bases from J; junction bases left unmatched: 10. CDR3 in amino acids: CASIDGRELYEQYF. The CDR3 bases are TGTGCCAGCATTGACGGGCGGGAGCTGTACGAGCAGTACTTC.

Notes on this clone: This sample includes further DNA sequences coding for the same CDR3. V usage is TRBV14 and J usage is TRBJ2-7; 8 nucleotides align to TRBD1. The CDR3 consists of 14 residues. Germline V CDR1 and CDR2: SGHDN, FVKESK. J lost 2 bases, V lost 3 bases, and 3 bases had no gene match. CDR3 bases: TGTGCCAGCAGCCAGGAGACAGGGGCCTACGAGCAGTACTTC. Protein sequence: CASSQETGAYEQYF.

The J gene is TRBJ2-7, the V gene TRBV19; D remains ambiguous. The germline gives CDR1 LNHDA, CDR2 SQIVND (reference sequence). The V end was cut by 6 bases, the J end by 2 bases, with 14 bases between. The CDR3 has 14 residues. The CDR3: CASSRGTGPYEQYF. In nucleotides, the CDR3 is TGTGCCAGTAGCCGAGGAACGGGTCCCTACGAGCAGTACTTC.

The rearrangement links TRBV7-8 to TRBJ2-2, with D maybe TRBD2 (6 bases). V shed 4 bases and J shed 4 bases, with 10 bases lying between them. Germline assignment: CDR1 SGHVS and CDR2 FQNEAQ. The CDR3 spans 14 residues. The CDR3, as DNA: TGTGCCAGCAGCTGGGACTTCTCCACCGGGGAGCTGTTTTTT. Translated: CASSWDFSTGELFF.

The rearrangement joins TRBV25-1 to TRBJ2-1, with D maybe TRBD2 (6 bases). Per germline, CDR1 MGHDK and CDR2 SYGVNS. The CDR3 has 13 residues. The germline V and J ends were trimmed by 6 bases and 1 base, with 7 bases remaining between them. CDR3 sequence (DNA): TGTGCCAGCAGCGGGGGATCCTACAATGAGCAGTTCTTC. Translating gives CASSGGSYNEQFF.

This sequence joins TRBV29-1 and TRBJ1-4, with D unclear. V shed 3 bases and J shed 6 bases, with 17 bases lying between them. This CDR3 region has 15 residues. The germline V gene encodes CDR1 SQVTM and CDR2 ANQGSEA. CDR3 region: CSVELIEREDEKLFF. The CDR3 nucleotides are TGCAGCGTTGAGTTAATAGAGAGGGAGGATGAAAAACTGTTTTTT.

This chain connects TRBV30 to TRBJ1-1; perhaps TRBD1 as D (6 bases). This CDR3 region has 11 residues. The germline V and J ends were trimmed by 4 bases and 5 bases, with 8 bases remaining between them. Germline-derived CDR1 and CDR2 are GTSNPN and SVGIG (reference sequence). The CDR3 sequence is CAWIGGTEAFF. In nucleotides, the CDR3 is TGTGCCTGGATAGGGGGTACTGAAGCTTTCTTT.

The chain has TRBV9 and TRBJ1-2; 7 positions agree with TRBD1. Germline CDR1 and CDR2: SGDLS and YYNGEE. The CDR3 has 17 amino acids. J lost 4 bases, V lost 4 bases, and 16 bases had no gene match. The CDR3 DNA follows: TGTGCCAGCAGCCCGGGACAGAGCCCCTTAGGGCTCTATGGCTACACCTTC. Translating it yields CASSPGQSPLGLYGYTF.

This chain links TRBV11-3 with TRBJ2-5; D is perhaps TRBD2 (5 bases). The V end lost 6 bases, the J end lost 5 bases, and 13 bases lay between the germline ends. The CDR3 consists of 13 residues. Germline CDR1 is SGHNT and CDR2 is YENEEA. The CDR3 region has the DNA TGTGCCAGCAGTGGGCGAGGGTACGAGACCCAGTACTTC. It translates to CASSGRGYETQYF.

V gene TRBV18 combines with J gene TRBJ2-5; D possibly corresponds to TRBD1 (6 bases). CDR1 and CDR2 from the germline V gene are KGHSH and LQKENI. The V gene lost 6 bases and the J gene lost 2 bases, with 13 bases spanning the gap. CDR3 length equals 14 residues. The CDR3 nucleotides read TGTGCCAGCTCGAGCCAGGGGACGCAAGAGACCCAGTACTTC. Residues: CASSSQGTQETQYF.